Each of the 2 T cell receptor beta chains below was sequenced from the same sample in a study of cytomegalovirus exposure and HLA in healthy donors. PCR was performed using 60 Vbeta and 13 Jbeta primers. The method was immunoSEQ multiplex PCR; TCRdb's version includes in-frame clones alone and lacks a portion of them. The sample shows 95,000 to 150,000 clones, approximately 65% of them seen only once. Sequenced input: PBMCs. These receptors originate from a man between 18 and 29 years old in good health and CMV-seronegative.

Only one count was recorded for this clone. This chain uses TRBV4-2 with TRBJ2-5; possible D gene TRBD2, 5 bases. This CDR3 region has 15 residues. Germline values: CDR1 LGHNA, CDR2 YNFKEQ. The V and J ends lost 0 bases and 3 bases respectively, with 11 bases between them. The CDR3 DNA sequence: TGTGCCAGCAGCCAAGATAGTGGTAGCGAAGAGACCCAGTACTTC. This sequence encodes CASSQDSGSEETQYF.

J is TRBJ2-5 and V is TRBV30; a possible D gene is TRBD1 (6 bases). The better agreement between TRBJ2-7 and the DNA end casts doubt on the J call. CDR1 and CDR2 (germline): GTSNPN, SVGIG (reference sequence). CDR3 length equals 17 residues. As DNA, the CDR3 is TGTGCCTGGACTTTTAAAGGGCTTACAGGGAAGTTCAACGAGCAGTACTTC. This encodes CAWTFKGLTGKFNEQYF.